This passage covers 27 T cell receptor beta chains from one sample sequenced in a study of beta chain features in type 1 diabetes. Investigators reverse transcribed all isolated RNA, so they sequenced expressed TCRB transcripts. Some clones are missing from TCRdb's copy, which holds only in-frame ones; the method was immunoSEQ multiplex PCR. This table holds 200,000 to 250,000 clones, about 63% found once. The sample consisted of naive CD4+ T cells from blood. Receptor source: a man aged 25-40 years in good health.

This clone was picked up a small number of times. The chain recombines TRBV13 with TRBJ2-3; TRBD2 agrees at 13 bases. The V gene end was trimmed by 5 bases and the J gene end by 4 bases; junction bases not matched to a gene: 9. Germline CDR1 is PRHDT and CDR2 is FYEKMQ (reference sequence). CDR3 size: 17 residues. In DNA, the CDR3 is TGTGCCAGCAGCACCCGGACTAGCGGGAGCCCCGCAGATACGCAGTATTTT. As protein: CASSTRTSGSPADTQYF.

The chain employs TRBV4-1 and TRBJ2-1; 8 bases align to TRBD2. The V gene end was trimmed by 6 bases and the J gene end by 2 bases; junction bases not matched to a gene: 27. This CDR3 is 22 amino acids long. CDR1 and CDR2 (germline): MGHRA, YSYEKL. The CDR3 region is CASRTTFRGSGNFLRAYNEQFF. The CDR3 DNA follows: TGCGCCAGCAGGACAACTTTCAGAGGTAGCGGGAACTTCCTTCGTGCCTACAATGAGCAGTTCTTC.

This CDR3 reads CAISVGDYEQYF. Here the CDR3 DNA reads TGTGCCATCAGTGTGGGGGACTACGAGCAGTACTTC. V usage is TRBV10-3 and J usage is TRBJ2-7, with D perhaps given as TRBD1 or TRBD2 (5 bases each). CDR1 and CDR2 (germline): ENHRY, SYGVKD. CDR3 size: 12 residues. Trimming stripped 4 bases from V and 3 bases from J, with 7 bases between.

V is TRBV5-4 and J is TRBJ2-7; D remains ambiguous. The V gene lost 4 bases and the J gene lost 5 bases, with 19 bases spanning the gap. Germline V gene sequence: CDR1 SGHNT, CDR2 YYREEE (reference sequence). The CDR3 runs 15 residues. CDR3 sequence (DNA): TGTGCCAGCAGCCCCGCGGCGTCGTTAGGGAACGAGCAGTACTTC. This gives the protein CASSPAASLGNEQYF.

The V call is TRBV5-4, the J call TRBJ1-1; 7 nucleotides align to TRBD1. J gave up 4 bases and V 2 bases, and 8 bases lay outside the gene matches. Germline CDR1 SGHNT, CDR2 YYREEE (reference sequence). The CDR3 runs 15 residues. The CDR3 here is CASSFRQGMSTEAFF. The CDR3 DNA sequence: TGTGCCAGCAGCTTTAGACAGGGTATGAGCACTGAAGCTTTCTTT.

The J gene is TRBJ2-5, the V gene TRBV4-1, with no clear D. The CDR3 is 11 amino acids. Germline values: CDR1 MGHRA, CDR2 YSYEKL. V was shortened by 4 bases and J by 2 bases, with 2 bases between the two germline ends. The chain's CDR3 is CASSPQETQYF. DNA of the CDR3: TGCGCCAGCAGCCCTCAAGAGACCCAGTACTTC.

The chain recombines TRBV7-2 with TRBJ2-7, with a weak D call TRBD2 (5 bases). Trimming removed 5 bases from V and 5 bases from J, with 19 bases in between. Germline-derived CDR1 and CDR2 are SGHTA and FQGNSA. The CDR3 consists of 15 residues. The CDR3: CASSPGLFSRNEQYF. The CDR3 DNA reads TGTGCCAGCAGCCCCGGACTCTTCTCAAGGAACGAGCAGTACTTC. Full variable domain (outside the CDR3, taken from reference TRBV7-2 and TRBJ2-7): GAGVSQSPSNKVTEKGKDVELRCDPISGHTALYWYRQSLGQGLEFLIYFQGNSAPDKSGLPSDRFSAERTGGSVSTLTIQRTQQEDSAVYLCASSPGLFSRNEQYFGPGTRLTVT.

This clone has a handful of counts. The chain joins TRBV6-4 to TRBJ2-2; D is ambiguous. The ends were cut back, 6 bases at V and 3 bases at J, with 5 bases in the middle. The germline CDR1 and CDR2 sequences are MRHNA and SNTAGT. The CDR3 extends over 12 amino acids. The CDR3 DNA follows: TGTGCCAGCAGGGGGTACACCGGGGAGCTGTTTTTT. This codes for CASRGYTGELFF.

This clone was counted only a few times. The V call is TRBV7-2, the J call TRBJ2-3, with TRBD2 identical over 8 bases. J lost 0 bases, V lost 7 bases, and 3 bases had no gene match. Germline V lookup: CDR1 SGHTA, CDR2 FQGNSA. This CDR3 comprises 14 residues. CDR3 bases: TGTGCCAGCACAATAGCGGGGAGCACAGATACGCAGTATTTT. Encoded protein: CASTIAGSTDTQYF.

The V and J genes are TRBV6-6 and TRBJ2-1; D might be TRBD1 or TRBD2, each matching 5 bases. The length of the CDR3 is 14 residues. Trimming removed 2 bases from V and 1 base from J, with 6 bases in between. CDR1 is MNHNY and CDR2 is SVGAGI in the germline V gene (reference sequence). CDR3 sequence reads: CASSYGGSYNEQFF. Here the CDR3 DNA reads TGTGCCAGCAGTTACGGGGGTTCCTACAATGAGCAGTTCTTC.

This clone appeared a single time. The V call is TRBV7-2, the J call TRBJ2-5; a weak D match, TRBD2 (6 bases). The CDR3 sequence is 13 residues long. V dropped 5 bases and J dropped 7 bases, with 14 bases sitting between them. CDR1 SGHTA and CDR2 FQGNSA come from the germline V gene. DNA of the CDR3: TGTGCCAGCAGCCACGGGGAGGCGGCGACCCAGTACTTC. It codes for CASSHGEAATQYF.

This sequence joins TRBV13 and TRBJ1-2; no firm D call. The V gene lost 0 bases and the J gene lost 10 bases, with 18 bases spanning the gap. Germline V gene data show CDR1 as PRHDT and CDR2 as FYEKMQ (reference sequence). The CDR3 covers 15 residues. The CDR3 loop is CASSLGRDQSSVYTF. As DNA, the CDR3 is TGTGCCAGCAGCTTAGGCCGAGACCAAAGCTCGGTCTACACCTTC.

This clone has a handful of counts. The gene calls are TRBV29-1 and TRBJ2-5, with D uncertain. The CDR3 sequence is 12 residues long. V was cut by 2 bases and J by 5 bases, with 9 bases left in between. The germline gives CDR1 SQVTM, CDR2 ANQGSEA. The CDR3 protein is CSVEPYSETQYF. The CDR3 region has the DNA TGCAGCGTTGAACCGTACTCGGAGACCCAGTACTTC.

This clone was seen more than once but under ten times. The CDR3 DNA reads TGTGCCAGCAGCTTCGGGAAGGACGATGGCTACACCTTC. Protein product: CASSFGKDDGYTF. The chain has TRBV7-6 and TRBJ1-2, with D uncertain. There are 13 residues in the CDR3. Trimming removed 3 bases from V and 6 bases from J, with 11 bases in between. Germline assignment: CDR1 SGHVS and CDR2 FNYEAQ.

The chain has TRBV7-9 and TRBJ2-3; TRBD2 agrees at 12 bases. V gave up 2 bases and J gave up 6 bases; unmatched junction bases: 3. The CDR3 length is 15 residues. Germline-derived CDR1 and CDR2 are SEHNR and FQNEAQ (reference sequence). CDR3 in amino acids: CASSLKLAGGDTQYF. In DNA form, the CDR3 reads TGTGCCAGCAGCTTAAAACTAGCGGGAGGTGATACGCAGTATTTT.

The chain employs TRBV5-4 and TRBJ1-2; D is unresolved. The CDR3 is 13 amino acids. V shed 7 bases and J shed 7 bases, with 17 bases lying between them. CDR1 is SGHNT and CDR2 is YYREEE in the germline V gene (reference sequence). The CDR3 loop is CASQHRREPGYTF. The DNA for the CDR3 is TGTGCCAGCCAGCACAGACGGGAACCTGGCTACACCTTC.

The chain has TRBV5-4 and TRBJ2-7; no firm D call. CDR1 and CDR2 from the germline V gene are SGHNT and YYREEE (reference sequence). Trimming took off 3 bases at V and 1 base at J, with 8 bases between the two ends. CDR3 length equals 13 residues. CDR3 sequence reads: CASSSDGSYEQYF. CDR3 bases: TGTGCCAGCAGCTCGGACGGTTCCTACGAGCAGTACTTC.

CDR3 coding DNA: TGTGCCAGCAGCCAAGATTGGAGCCAAAGCTCCTACGAGCAGTACTTC. As protein: CASSQDWSQSSYEQYF. The V and J genes are TRBV4-2 and TRBJ2-7; D not certain. Between the trimmed V and J ends, which lost 0 bases and 0 bases, there was a span of 12 bases. In germline, CDR1 is LGHNA, CDR2 YNFKEQ. There are 16 residues in the CDR3.

This chain links TRBV4-3 with TRBJ2-1, with 9 bases that match TRBD2. Germline V gene data show CDR1 as LGHNA and CDR2 as YSLEER. There are 19 residues in the CDR3. J gave up 5 bases and V 0 bases, and 14 bases lay outside the gene matches. The CDR3 DNA reads as TGCGCCAGCAGCCAAGATCTGGGTATTGCTAGCGGGACTAACAATGAGCAGTTCTTC. Translated, it gives CASSQDLGIASGTNNEQFF.

This sequence joins TRBV14 and TRBJ1-6, with D unresolved. The length of the CDR3 is 13 residues. V dropped 0 bases and J dropped 14 bases, with 11 bases sitting between them. Germline V gene sequence: CDR1 SGHDN, CDR2 FVKESK. CDR3 in DNA: TGTGCCAGCAGCCAAGATCACCTTTGGACCCTCCACTTT. Amino acids: CASSQDHLWTLHF.

The gene calls are TRBV7-2 and TRBJ2-4, with a possible D match to TRBD1 (6 bases). Germline V gene data show CDR1 as SGHTA and CDR2 as FQGNSA. The ends were cut back, 4 bases at V and 6 bases at J, with 16 bases in the middle. The CDR3 runs to 15 residues. In nucleotides, the CDR3 is TGTGCCAGCAGCTCCACCGGACAGAAGGGAAACATTCAGTACTTC. Its protein is CASSSTGQKGNIQYF.

The rearrangement links TRBV4-2 to TRBJ1-5; D gene ambiguous. Per germline, CDR1 LGHNA and CDR2 YNFKEQ. Trimming left V 0 bases short and J 12 bases short, with 12 bases between. The CDR3 is made up of 13 amino acids. CDR3 in DNA: TGTGCCAGCAGCCAAGATCTTTGGGGTTACCAGCATTTT. Amino acids: CASSQDLWGYQHF.

This clone has more than one count but fewer than ten. The V gene is TRBV30, the J gene TRBJ1-3; D is unresolved. This CDR3 is built from 13 residues. The germline V gene has CDR1 GTSNPN and CDR2 SVGIG (reference sequence). V was trimmed by 5 bases and J by 0 bases, leaving 8 bases between them. This CDR3 is CAWDTLSGNTIYF. The CDR3 DNA reads as TGTGCCTGGGATACCCTCTCTGGAAACACCATATATTTT.

V and J are TRBV30 and TRBJ1-5; possibly TRBD1 for D (6 bases). Germline V CDR1 and CDR2: GTSNPN, SVGIG (reference sequence). Trimming removed 0 bases from V and 6 bases from J, with 15 bases in between. CDR3 size: 15 residues. CDR3 residues: CAWSVGGVVIQPQHF. The CDR3 DNA sequence: TGTGCCTGGAGTGTAGGGGGAGTTGTGATTCAGCCCCAGCATTTT.

This clone came up once. The chain couples TRBV2 to TRBJ2-7, with TRBD2 matching over 9 bases. The trim removed 5 bases at V and 9 bases at J, leaving 8 bases unmatched. Germline V gives CDR1 SNHLY, CDR2 FYNNEI. The CDR3 has 13 residues. CDR3 loop: CASSLIAGEGQYF. The CDR3 region has the DNA TGTGCCAGCAGTCTAATAGCGGGAGAAGGGCAGTACTTC.

CDR3 bases: TGTGCCAGCAGCTTAGGGGGCCGATCCACAGATACGCAGTATTTT. Protein sequence: CASSLGGRSTDTQYF. The genes are TRBV13 and TRBJ2-3; no clear D. V dropped 0 bases and J dropped 2 bases, with 9 bases sitting between them. Germline V gene data show CDR1 as PRHDT and CDR2 as FYEKMQ (reference sequence). The CDR3 length is 15 residues.

This clone came up a few times. The CDR3 protein is CSVQPSQTQYF. CDR3 coding DNA: TGCAGCGTCCAGCCAAGCCAGACCCAGTACTTC. V is TRBV29-1 and J is TRBJ2-5; D is uncertain. Germline CDR1 and CDR2: SQVTM and ANQGSEA. This CDR3 has 11 amino acids. V was cut by 6 bases and J by 6 bases, with 11 bases left in between.